Listed below are T cell receptor beta chains from one sample, sequenced in a study of cytomegalovirus exposure and HLA in healthy donors. The assay was immunoSEQ multiplex PCR, and TCRdb's table has in-frame clones only and misses some. The sample shows roughly 99,000 clones, just under 80% of them seen only once. The sample comprised PBMCs. These receptors all come from a woman aged 35 to 49 in good health and CMV-seronegative. CDR3s include the opening cysteine and the closing phenylalanine or tryptophan. Fields, in order: J gene, D gene, clone size, V gene, CDR3 DNA, CDR3 protein. A D gene is named only where the DNA matches it firmly. Not all rows give a size; the values are once, few, many and, for expanded clones, a class.

j_gene: TRBJ2-1; d_gene: -; abundance: -; v_gene: TRBV10-3; CDR3nt: TGTGCCATTACAGGAAAGCCGGGTGAGCAGTTCTTC; CDR3aa: CAITGKPGEQFF
j_gene: TRBJ2-7; d_gene: TRBD1; abundance: -; v_gene: TRBV11-2; CDR3nt: TGTGCCAGCAGCTTAGATTCCCCTAAGGGGGCCGTTACCCCAACCTACGAGCAGTACTTC; CDR3aa: CASSLDSPKGAVTPTYEQYF
j_gene: TRBJ1-6; d_gene: TRBD1; abundance: -; v_gene: TRBV7-6; CDR3nt: TGTGCCAGCAGCGCACCGGGACAGGGGACACCCCTCCACTTT; CDR3aa: CASSAPGQGTPLHF
j_gene: TRBJ2-3; d_gene: TRBD1; abundance: -; v_gene: TRBV18; CDR3nt: TGTGCCAGCTCACCTCCGGGACAGGGGGCTCCAGATACGCAGTATTTT; CDR3aa: CASSPPGQGAPDTQYF
j_gene: TRBJ1-6; d_gene: -; abundance: -; v_gene: TRBV7-9; CDR3nt: TGTGCCAGCAGCTTGGGGACTCTACTCCACTTT; CDR3aa: CASSLGTLLHF
j_gene: TRBJ1-2; d_gene: -; abundance: -; v_gene: TRBV19; CDR3nt: TGTGCCAGTAGTATTCTTGGGCAGGGTCCAGTCTATGGCTACACCTTC; CDR3aa: CASSILGQGPVYGYTF
j_gene: TRBJ2-1; d_gene: -; abundance: -; v_gene: TRBV4-1; CDR3nt: TGCGCCAGCAGCCAAGATCTGGGAGCGAAGTTCTTC; CDR3aa: CASSQDLGAKFF
j_gene: TRBJ2-7; d_gene: TRBD1; abundance: -; v_gene: TRBV28; CDR3nt: TGTGCCAGCAGTTTCGGTTCAGGGGGCCGTGAGCAGTACTTC; CDR3aa: CASSFGSGGREQYF
j_gene: TRBJ1-6; d_gene: TRBD1; abundance: -; v_gene: TRBV19; CDR3nt: TGTGCCAGTCAGCCCCAGGGGGGAAATTCACCCCTCCACTTT; CDR3aa: CASQPQGGNSPLHF
j_gene: TRBJ1-3; d_gene: -; abundance: -; v_gene: TRBV4-2; CDR3nt: TGTGCCAGCAGCCAATTCATTGCAGGCGCCGGTATGAACACCATATATTTT; CDR3aa: CASSQFIAGAGMNTIYF
j_gene: TRBJ1-4; d_gene: TRBD1; abundance: few; v_gene: TRBV6-6; CDR3nt: TGTGCCAGCAGTGACCCAGGGGGGTCTAATGAAAAACTGTTTTTT; CDR3aa: CASSDPGGSNEKLFF
j_gene: TRBJ1-5; d_gene: TRBD1; abundance: -; v_gene: TRBV6-1; CDR3nt: TGTGCCAGCAGGGGGACAGGAAACAATCAGCCCCAGCATTTT; CDR3aa: CASRGTGNNQPQHF
j_gene: TRBJ2-3; d_gene: -; abundance: -; v_gene: TRBV7-6; CDR3nt: TGTGCCAGCAGCCGTAGATCGGACAGTGCAGATACGCAGTATTTT; CDR3aa: CASSRRSDSADTQYF
j_gene: TRBJ2-7; d_gene: -; abundance: once; v_gene: TRBV5-1; CDR3nt: TGCGCCAGCAGCCGACGTGGGGGGGGCAGTCTCTACGAGCAGTACTTC; CDR3aa: CASSRRGGGSLYEQYF
j_gene: TRBJ2-1; d_gene: TRBD2; abundance: -; v_gene: TRBV9; CDR3nt: TGTGCCAGCGCCCTGACTAGCGGGGGTGGAATTGAGCAGTTCTTC; CDR3aa: CASALTSGGGIEQFF
j_gene: TRBJ1-5; d_gene: -; abundance: -; v_gene: TRBV27; CDR3nt: TGTGCCAGCAGGATGGGCAGCATAAACAATCAGCCCCAGCATTTT; CDR3aa: CASRMGSINNQPQHF
j_gene: TRBJ2-5; d_gene: -; abundance: -; v_gene: TRBV7-2; CDR3nt: TGTGCCAGCAGCTCATGGACTGTGGAGACCCAGTACTTC; CDR3aa: CASSSWTVETQYF
j_gene: TRBJ1-1; d_gene: -; abundance: -; v_gene: TRBV5-8; CDR3nt: TGTGCCAGCAGCACCTCTCGGTGGGGGCTGAACACTGAAGCTTTCTTT; CDR3aa: CASSTSRWGLNTEAFF